A single sample is the source of the 28 T cell receptor beta chains below, sequenced in a study of T-cell memory formation after mild COVID-19. Using its own MiXCR run on the 5' RACE reads, TCRdb lists one record per CDR3 protein. The sample includes about 110,000 distinct CDR3 sequences, 18% of them seen just once. Sequenced input: PBMCs or a T cell subset sorted from them (not recorded which). The source is a man younger than 35 who had mild COVID-19 (a few samples of this study predate the infection). Cell type and time point are not known.

This clonotype was detected a few times. Here the CDR3 DNA reads TGCGCCAGCAGCGCTGGACCTAGCTATGGCTACACCTTC. Amino acid sequence: CASSAGPSYGYTF. V is TRBV5-1 and J is TRBJ1-2, with no clear D. This CDR3 comprises 13 residues. Germline assignment: CDR1 SGHRS and CDR2 YFSETQ. V shed 4 bases and J shed 4 bases, with 11 bases lying between them.

This sequence joins TRBV20-1 and TRBJ2-2; 13 positions match TRBD2. The germline V gene has CDR1 DFQATT and CDR2 SNEGSKA (reference sequence). The CDR3 is 14 amino acids. V shed 6 bases, J shed 4 bases, and the junction held 2 bases outside the gene matches. CDR3 region: CSATSGGATGELFF. DNA of the CDR3: TGCAGTGCCACTAGCGGGGGGGCCACCGGGGAGCTGTTTTTT.

This chain uses TRBV7-3 with TRBJ1-1, with 7 nucleotides matching TRBD1. CDR3 size: 15 residues. J gave up 2 bases and V 2 bases, and 5 bases lay outside the gene matches. CDR1 SGHTA and CDR2 FQGTGA come from the germline V gene. This CDR3 is CASSLAPGGNTEAFF. CDR3 nucleotides: TGTGCCAGCAGCTTAGCGCCAGGGGGAAACACTGAAGCTTTCTTT.

This chain joins TRBV20-1 and TRBJ2-7; D is possibly TRBD1 (6 bases). The CDR3 is made up of 15 amino acids. V lost 6 bases and J 7 bases, leaving 25 bases between the germline ends. CDR1 is DFQATT and CDR2 is SNEGSKA in the germline V gene (reference sequence). This CDR3 reads CSAHGGRGSSGEQYF. The DNA of the CDR3 is TGCAGTGCCCATGGAGGCAGGGGCTCTTCGGGGGAGCAGTACTTC.

This clonotype has just a few counts. The J gene is TRBJ2-3, the V gene TRBV7-2; D is uncertain. Trimming cost V 4 bases and J 10 bases, with 12 bases left between them. CDR1 is SGHTA, CDR2 FQGNSA, per germline. CDR3 length: 12 amino acids. CDR3 in DNA: TGTGCCAGCAGCTCAAACGCAAGGGCGCAGTATTTT. Translated: CASSSNARAQYF.

In nucleotides, the CDR3 is TGCGCCAGCAGCTTGGAGGGGCGCAGGGATAATGAGCAGTTCTTC. This encodes CASSLEGRRDNEQFF. V is TRBV5-1 and J is TRBJ2-1, with D possibly matching TRBD1 (5 bases). Trimming left V 0 bases short and J 7 bases short, with 14 bases between. This CDR3 comprises 15 residues. CDR1 is SGHRS, CDR2 YFSETQ, per germline.

This clonotype showed up just a few times. V and J are TRBV5-1 and TRBJ2-1, with 15 bases matching TRBD2. V shed 5 bases, J shed 8 bases, and the junction held 8 bases outside the gene matches. The CDR3 is 16 residues long. Per germline, CDR1 SGHRS and CDR2 YFSETQ. CDR3 amino acids: CASRTGTSGGIDEQFF. CDR3 nucleotide sequence: TGCGCCAGCAGGACCGGGACTAGCGGGGGGATAGATGAGCAGTTCTTC.

The sample holds many counts of this clonotype. V and J are TRBV29-1 and TRBJ2-5; 9 positions agree with TRBD1. There are 12 residues in the CDR3. Germline trimming cut 4 bases from V and 4 bases from J; bases unmatched to any gene: 1. Germline CDR1 and CDR2: SQVTM and ANQGSEA. The CDR3 sequence is CSVGTGVETQYF. DNA of the CDR3: TGCAGCGTTGGGACAGGGGTAGAGACCCAGTACTTC.

V is TRBV9 and J is TRBJ2-1, with 7 positions matching TRBD1. The CDR3 is 15 residues long. V trimming: 5 bases; J trimming: 5 bases; junction bases outside the gene matches: 10. Germline assignment: CDR1 SGDLS and CDR2 YYNGEE. CDR3: CASSPRGSTDNEQFF. Written as DNA, the CDR3 is TGTGCCAGCAGTCCCAGGGGGAGCACCGACAATGAGCAGTTCTTC.

V is TRBV6-1 and J is TRBJ2-7; possibly TRBD2 for D (7 bases). From germline, CDR1 is MNHNS and CDR2 SASEGT. V lost 0 bases and J lost 5, with 11 bases in between. The CDR3 has 14 residues. In DNA form, the CDR3 reads TGTGCCAGCAGTGAAGCCAGGGGAGGGGACGAGCAGTACTTC. This gives the protein CASSEARGGDEQYF.

The J gene is TRBJ2-5, the V gene TRBV7-9; D unclear. Trimming pared 1 base from V and 5 bases from J, leaving 8 bases between. There are 13 residues in the CDR3. The germline V gene encodes CDR1 SEHNR and CDR2 FQNEAQ (reference sequence). Written as DNA, the CDR3 is TGTGCCAGCAGCTTAGGATCGATGGAGACCCAGTACTTC. Translated, it gives CASSLGSMETQYF.

This chain connects TRBV20-1 to TRBJ1-5; D possibly corresponds to TRBD1 (5 bases). Trimming left V 6 bases short and J 3 bases short, with 15 bases between. CDR1 and CDR2 (germline): DFQATT, SNEGSKA (reference sequence). The CDR3 spans 14 residues. CDR3 DNA sequence: TGCAGTGCAAAGGGGTCAACATTCAATCAGCCCCAGCATTTT. This translates into CSAKGSTFNQPQHF.

J is TRBJ2-5 and V is TRBV11-3; TRBD1 is a possible D gene (6 bases). Trimming removed 5 bases at V and 5 bases at J, with 15 bases between. The length of the CDR3 is 14 residues. Germline CDR1 SGHNT, CDR2 YENEEA. The DNA for the CDR3 is TGTGCCAGCAGCGATGGGGGCCCGAGGGAGACCCAGTACTTC. This codes for CASSDGGPRETQYF.

The chain uses TRBV28 and TRBJ2-5; a weak D match, TRBD1 (7 bases). V was trimmed by 8 bases and J by 9 bases, leaving 22 bases between them. This CDR3 comprises 14 residues. Germline V gene sequence: CDR1 MDHEN, CDR2 SYDVKM. The CDR3: CASGQGGGKRSQYF. The DNA of the CDR3 is TGTGCCAGCGGGCAGGGGGGTGGAAAGAGGTCCCAGTACTTC. The full variable domain, completed using reference TRBV28 and TRBJ2-5, is DVKVTQSSRYLVKRTGEKVFLECVQDMDHENMFWYRQDPGLGLRLIYFSYDVKMKEKGDIPEGYSVSREKKERFSLILESASTNQTSMYLCASGQGGGKRSQYFGPGTRLLVL.

This clonotype was observed a handful of times. The chain couples TRBV10-3 to TRBJ2-7, with TRBD2 as a possible D gene (5 bases). The CDR3 runs to 18 residues. CDR1 is ENHRY, CDR2 SYGVKD, per germline. V was shortened by 0 bases and J by 2 bases, with 20 bases between the two germline ends. This CDR3 is CAISESTPRNAGTYEQYF. The CDR3 coding sequence is TGTGCCATCAGTGAGTCGACTCCCCGGAACGCCGGGACCTACGAGCAGTACTTC.

The sample holds a few counts of this clonotype. V is TRBV6-2 or TRBV6-3 and J is TRBJ1-5; 9 positions agree with TRBD1. Trimming took 6 bases from V and 0 from J; bases not matched to a gene: 3. The V gene's germline CDR1 is MNHEY and CDR2 SVGEGT. The CDR3 length is 15 residues. In nucleotides, the CDR3 is TGTGCCAGCAGAAGGGACAGGGCTAGCAATCAGCCCCAGCATTTT. Translated: CASRRDRASNQPQHF.

This clonotype was observed many times. The V call is TRBV7-8, the J call TRBJ2-3; D gene ambiguous. The ends were cut back, 2 bases at V and 2 bases at J, with 11 bases in the middle. The CDR3 has 15 amino acids. Germline V lookup: CDR1 SGHVS, CDR2 FQNEAQ. In DNA, the CDR3 is TGTGCCAGCAGCTTAAAACGGGTTCTCACAGATACGCAGTATTTT. Translation: CASSLKRVLTDTQYF.

The gene calls are TRBV9 and TRBJ1-3; 7 nucleotides line up with TRBD1. The J segment lost 8 bases and the V segment lost 7 bases, leaving 6 bases of the junction unmatched. There are 12 residues in the CDR3. Per the germline V gene, CDR1 is SGDLS and CDR2 is YYNGEE. DNA of the CDR3: TGTGCCAGCGGAGGGGGCCGTGACACCATATATTTT. Its protein is CASGGGRDTIYF. Together with reference TRBV9 and TRBJ1-3, the CDR3 gives the full variable domain: DSGVTQTPKHLITATGQRVTLRCSPRSGDLSVYWYQQSLDQGLQFLIQYYNGEERAKGNILERFSAQQFPDLHSELNLSSLELGDSALYFCASGGGRDTIYFGEGSWLTVV.

CDR3 in DNA: TGCGCCAGCAGCCAGATATTTAGTTCAAAGAGTTCCGGTGAGCAGTTCTTC. Encoded protein: CASSQIFSSKSSGEQFF. The chain carries TRBV4-1 and TRBJ2-1; D is undetermined. The ends were cut back, 3 bases at V and 9 bases at J, with 24 bases in the middle. This CDR3 is built from 17 residues. Germline-derived CDR1 and CDR2 are MGHRA and YSYEKL.

The gene calls are TRBV7-7 and TRBJ2-3; 8 nucleotides match TRBD2. J was trimmed by 0 bases and V by 5 bases; bases with no gene match: 4. The germline V gene has CDR1 SSHAT and CDR2 FNYEAQ (reference sequence). The CDR3 consists of 15 residues. This chain's CDR3 is CASSQGGGSTDTQYF. CDR3 DNA sequence: TGTGCCAGCAGCCAAGGCGGGGGGAGCACAGATACGCAGTATTTT.

This clonotype was counted only a few times. The chain has TRBV6-2 or TRBV6-3 and TRBJ2-3, with D perhaps given as TRBD1 or TRBD2 (5 bases each). CDR1 and CDR2 (germline): MNHEY, SVGEGT. The CDR3 contains 12 residues. Between the trimmed V and J ends, which lost 2 bases and 7 bases, there was a span of 7 bases. This chain's CDR3 is CASSYGGHTQYF. The CDR3 nucleotides are TGTGCCAGCAGTTACGGGGGACATACGCAGTATTTT.

This clonotype appeared a few times. The rearrangement joins TRBV30 to TRBJ2-7; possible D gene TRBD1, 6 bases. CDR3 size: 11 residues. Germline V gene sequence: CDR1 GTSNPN, CDR2 SVGIG (reference sequence). V dropped 0 bases and J dropped 6 bases, with 6 bases sitting between them. CDR3 DNA: TGTGCCTGGAGTGTAGGGGGCGAGCAGTACTTC. This codes for CAWSVGGEQYF.

The chain has TRBV2 and TRBJ2-3, with TRBD2 matching 9 bases. This CDR3 contains 14 residues. Losses at the gene ends were 6 bases for V and 4 bases for J; bases not matched to a gene: 5. CDR1 SNHLY and CDR2 FYNNEI come from the germline V gene. DNA of the CDR3: TGTGCCAGCAGAAACCCTAGCGGGGCAGATACGCAGTATTTT. Translation gives CASRNPSGADTQYF.

This clonotype has only a few counts. The chain recombines TRBV15 with TRBJ2-5; 7 bases align to TRBD1. The CDR3 length is 15 residues. V lost 7 bases to trimming and J lost 1 base; unmatched junction nucleotides: 9. Germline V CDR1 and CDR2: LNHNV, YYDKDF (reference sequence). The CDR3 nucleotides are TGTGCCACCAAGGGGGACAGAGTAATCCAAGAGACCCAGTACTTC. Translation gives CATKGDRVIQETQYF.

V and J are TRBV7-2 and TRBJ2-1, with unresolved D. The CDR3 extends over 12 amino acids. The V end lost 5 bases, the J end lost 3 bases, and 5 bases lay between the germline ends. In germline, CDR1 is SGHTA, CDR2 FQGNSA. In DNA, the CDR3 is TGTGCCAGCAGCGACAACTACAATGAGCAGTTCTTC. It yields the protein CASSDNYNEQFF. The variable domain in full, with the rest retrieved from reference TRBV7-2 and TRBJ2-1, is GAGVSQSPSNKVTEKGKDVELRCDPISGHTALYWYRQSLGQGLEFLIYFQGNSAPDKSGLPSDRFSAERTGGSVSTLTIQRTQQEDSAVYLCASSDNYNEQFFGPGTRLTVL.

The DNA for the CDR3 is TGTGCCAGCAGTGACCTCAGGGGTAGGTCGACTGAAGCTTTCTTT. Protein: CASSDLRGRSTEAFF. The chain uses TRBV28 and TRBJ1-1, with a possible D match to TRBD1 (6 bases). The CDR3 loop spans 15 amino acids. Per germline, CDR1 MDHEN and CDR2 SYDVKM. V shed 5 bases and J shed 5 bases, with 18 bases lying between them.

V gene TRBV4-1 combines with J gene TRBJ1-6; 8 bases fit TRBD1. The CDR3 extends over 15 amino acids. V shed 4 bases and J 7 bases; nucleotides not matched to a gene: 6. Germline V gene lookup returns CDR1 MGHRA and CDR2 YSYEKL. CDR3 residues: CASSPHGTGNSPLHF. The CDR3 DNA sequence: TGCGCCAGCAGCCCCCACGGGACAGGAAATTCACCCCTCCACTTT.

V is TRBV3-1 and J is TRBJ2-7, with a tentative D call TRBD2 (5 bases). The germline V and J ends were trimmed by 1 base and 0 bases, with 16 bases remaining between them. The CDR3 is 17 residues long. Germline values: CDR1 LGHDT, CDR2 YNNKEL (reference sequence). The CDR3: CASSQGGISGSSYEQYF. The CDR3 DNA follows: TGTGCCAGCAGCCAAGGAGGAATAAGCGGCTCCTCCTACGAGCAGTACTTC.